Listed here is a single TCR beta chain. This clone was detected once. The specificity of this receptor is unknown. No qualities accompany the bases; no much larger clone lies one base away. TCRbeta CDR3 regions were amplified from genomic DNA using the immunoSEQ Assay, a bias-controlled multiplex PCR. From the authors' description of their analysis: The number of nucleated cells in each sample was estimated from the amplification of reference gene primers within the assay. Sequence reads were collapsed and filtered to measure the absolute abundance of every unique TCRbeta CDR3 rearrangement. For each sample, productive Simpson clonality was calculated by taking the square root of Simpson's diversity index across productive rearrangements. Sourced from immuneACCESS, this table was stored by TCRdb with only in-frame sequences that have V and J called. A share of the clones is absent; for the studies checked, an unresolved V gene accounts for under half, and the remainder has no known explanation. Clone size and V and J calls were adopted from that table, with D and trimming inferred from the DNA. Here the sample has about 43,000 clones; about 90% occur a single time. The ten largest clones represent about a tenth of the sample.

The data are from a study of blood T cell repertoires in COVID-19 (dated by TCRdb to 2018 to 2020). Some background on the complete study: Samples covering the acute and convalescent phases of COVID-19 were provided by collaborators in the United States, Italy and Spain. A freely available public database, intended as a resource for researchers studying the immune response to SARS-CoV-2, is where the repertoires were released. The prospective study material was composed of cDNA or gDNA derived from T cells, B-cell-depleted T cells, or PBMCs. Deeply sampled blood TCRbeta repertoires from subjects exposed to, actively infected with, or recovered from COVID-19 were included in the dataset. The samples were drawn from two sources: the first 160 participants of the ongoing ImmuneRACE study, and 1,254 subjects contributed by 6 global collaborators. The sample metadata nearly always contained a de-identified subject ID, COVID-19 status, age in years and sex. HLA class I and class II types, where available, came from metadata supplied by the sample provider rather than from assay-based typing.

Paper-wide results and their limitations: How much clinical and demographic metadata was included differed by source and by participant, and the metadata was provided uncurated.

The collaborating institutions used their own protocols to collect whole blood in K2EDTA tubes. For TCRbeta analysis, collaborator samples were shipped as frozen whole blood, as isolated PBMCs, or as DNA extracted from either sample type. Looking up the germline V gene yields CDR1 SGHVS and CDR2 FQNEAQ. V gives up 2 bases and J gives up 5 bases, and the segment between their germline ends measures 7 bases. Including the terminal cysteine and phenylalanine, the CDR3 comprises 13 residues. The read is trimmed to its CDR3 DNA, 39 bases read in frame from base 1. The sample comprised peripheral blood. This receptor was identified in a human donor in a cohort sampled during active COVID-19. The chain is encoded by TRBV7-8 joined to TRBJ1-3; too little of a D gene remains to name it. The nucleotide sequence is TGTGCCAGCAGCTTACGAGGGAGAAACACCATATATTTT. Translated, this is CASSLRGRNTIYF.